Given below is one T cell receptor (beta chain) in context. CD45RO-negative cells were positively selected for CCR7, leaving out terminally differentiated effector memory CD45RA+ cells. The source of the sample is a study of shared clonotypes between healthy human individuals. In the source study's methods: Junction-only sequences without quality scores were provided by ImmunoSEQ, so filtering was different. Assay: immunoSEQ multiplex PCR; the TCRdb copy retains only in-frame clones and omits some. The V and J calls and clone size come from that table; D and trimming were worked out from the DNA. The sample includes 500,000 to 700,000 clones, about 95% of them seen just once. The CDR3 sequence is 16 residues long. Germline CDR1 is MDHEN and CDR2 is SYDVKM. Trimming took 4 bases from V and 4 from J, leaving 19 bases between them.

Sequenced sample: naive CD8+ T cells sorted from blood. The sequence derives from a young woman in good health. The J gene is TRBJ1-2, the V gene TRBV28; D is possibly TRBD1 (6 bases). The CDR3 loop is CASSSHPRGGSYGYTF. Written as DNA, the CDR3 is TGTGCCAGCAGTTCCCACCCCAGGGGAGGGAGCTATGGCTACACCTTC.